The 20 T cell receptor beta chains below were found in one sample sequenced in a study of STAT5B mutations in CD4+ large granular lymphocyte leukemia. Measured with immunoSEQ multiplex PCR; TCRdb has only the in-frame clones, and not every one. The sample includes roughly 48,000 clones, roughly 70% of them seen just once. Sample: CD4+ T cells from blood buffy coats. These receptors were collected from a human donor in good health.

This clone has just a few counts. The chain's CDR3 is CAISGKGVTDTQYF. DNA of the CDR3: TGTGCCATCAGTGGTAAAGGGGTCACAGATACGCAGTATTTT. This sequence joins TRBV10-3 and TRBJ2-3, with D perhaps matching TRBD1 (5 bases). The ends were cut back, 4 bases at V and 2 bases at J, with 10 bases in the middle. The CDR3 covers 14 residues. CDR1 and CDR2 from the germline V gene are ENHRY and SYGVKD.

The chain recombines TRBV27 with TRBJ2-3; 9 bases agree with TRBD1. V dropped 4 bases and J dropped 4; count of bases not matched to a gene: 6. The V gene's germline CDR1 is MNHEY and CDR2 SMNVEV (reference sequence). The CDR3 is 15 amino acids. The CDR3 spells CASSSRDRVPDTQYF. As DNA, the CDR3 is TGTGCCAGCAGTTCCAGGGACAGGGTACCAGATACGCAGTATTTT.

The CDR3 region has the DNA TGTGCCAGCAGCGTAGTAGGGAACCCCACAGATACGCAGTATTTT. This codes for CASSVVGNPTDTQYF. The chain recombines TRBV9 with TRBJ2-3; D unresolved. CDR3 length equals 15 residues. V lost 0 bases to trimming and J lost 2 bases, with 10 bases between them. CDR1 SGDLS and CDR2 YYNGEE come from the germline V gene. The full variable domain, with the rest looked up from reference TRBV9 and TRBJ2-3, is DSGVTQTPKHLITATGQRVTLRCSPRSGDLSVYWYQQSLDQGLQFLIQYYNGEERAKGNILERFSAQQFPDLHSELNLSSLELGDSALYFCASSVVGNPTDTQYFGPGTRLTVL.

This clone was observed a single time. The CDR3, as DNA: TGTGCCAGTACCGATATCGGACAGGGGGTCTATGGCTACACCTTC. Amino acid sequence: CASTDIGQGVYGYTF. The chain couples TRBV19 to TRBJ1-2; 10 bases are a match to TRBD1. Unmatched junction bases numbered 9, after V lost 7 bases and J lost 4 bases. The CDR3 runs to 15 residues. Germline CDR1 and CDR2: LNHDA and SQIVND (reference sequence).

The rearrangement uses TRBV6-5 and TRBJ1-5; D gene unclear. With 0 bases removed from V and 5 bases from J, the gap between germline ends came to 11 bases. Germline V gives CDR1 MNHEY, CDR2 SVGAGI. CDR3 length: 15 residues. The CDR3 loop is CASSYSSGSHQPQHF. The CDR3 DNA follows: TGTGCCAGCAGTTACTCGTCGGGGAGCCATCAGCCCCAGCATTTT.

This clone has just a few counts. It is likely a read error, because the conserved phenylalanine at the end of the CDR3 is missing. Because the CDR3's place on the DNA is in doubt, the DNA is left out and the CDR3 is given as listed by TCRdb. The chain employs TRBV5-5 and TRBJ1-2. From germline, CDR1 is SGHKS and CDR2 YYEKEE (reference sequence). A total of 11 residues make up the CDR3, ends included. The CDR3 sequence is CASSLGWRPHL.

This chain links TRBV19 with TRBJ1-2, with 9 bases identical to TRBD1. J was trimmed by 4 bases and V by 9 bases; bases with no gene match: 6. Germline loops: CDR1 LNHDA, CDR2 SQIVND (reference sequence). This CDR3 is built from 13 residues. For the CDR3, the DNA is TGTGCCAGCGACAGGGGGGGACTCTATGGCTACACCTTC. Protein: CASDRGGLYGYTF.

The chain is built from TRBV7-8 and TRBJ2-1, with 7 bases matching TRBD2. This CDR3 is built from 15 residues. The V gene's germline CDR1 is SGHVS and CDR2 FQNEAQ. The J segment lost 2 bases and the V segment lost 3 bases, leaving 4 bases of the junction unmatched. The CDR3 region has the DNA TGTGCCAGCAGCTTTTCGGGACTAACCTACAATGAGCAGTTCTTC. Its protein product is CASSFSGLTYNEQFF.

This chain uses TRBV7-9 with TRBJ1-1; D is perhaps TRBD1 (6 bases). Germline CDR1 reads SEHNR; CDR2 reads FQNEAQ (reference sequence). Trimming shortened V by 5 bases and J by 3 bases, and 16 bases separated the two germline ends. This CDR3 spans 15 amino acids. The CDR3 region has the DNA TGTGCCAGCAGCGTTGGGGGGCGCAAGGACACTGAAGCTTTCTTT. Protein product: CASSVGGRKDTEAFF. Full variable domain (remainder filled in from reference TRBV7-9 and TRBJ1-1): DTGVSQNPRHKITKRGQNVTFRCDPISEHNRLYWYRQTLGQGPEFLTYFQNEAQLEKSRLLSDRFSAERPKGSFSTLEIQRTEQGDSAMYLCASSVGGRKDTEAFFGQGTRLTVV.

This clone showed up just once. This chain connects TRBV11-1 to TRBJ2-5, with a tentative D call TRBD1 (6 bases). V dropped 2 bases and J dropped 5 bases, with 9 bases sitting between them. The CDR3 is 13 amino acids. Germline V gene sequence: CDR1 SGHAT, CDR2 FQDESV (reference sequence). The chain's CDR3 is CASSLSGVETQYF. The CDR3 nucleotides read TGTGCCAGCAGCTTATCAGGGGTCGAGACCCAGTACTTC.

The chain is built from TRBV5-1 and TRBJ1-4, with TRBD1 matching over 7 bases. Trimming took 4 bases from V and 6 from J; bases not matched to a gene: 6. The CDR3 spans 14 residues. Per the germline V gene, CDR1 is SGHRS and CDR2 is YFSETQ. For the CDR3, the DNA is TGCGCCAGCAGCGCCACAGGGGTTGATGAAAAACTGTTTTTT. This translates into CASSATGVDEKLFF.

The chain links TRBV19 to TRBJ2-5; maybe TRBD1 (6 bases). The CDR3 covers 14 residues. The V gene's germline CDR1 is LNHDA and CDR2 SQIVND (reference sequence). V shed 6 bases and J shed 5 bases, with 16 bases lying between them. CDR3 in amino acids: CASREQGFTETQYF. CDR3 nucleotides: TGTGCCAGTAGAGAACAGGGATTTACCGAGACCCAGTACTTC.

The V call is TRBV28, the J call TRBJ1-1, with 7 nucleotides matching TRBD1. The CDR3 covers 14 residues. V lost 7 bases to trimming and J lost 2 bases; unmatched junction nucleotides: 7. Germline lookup yields CDR1 MDHEN and CDR2 SYDVKM. This CDR3 reads CASNPQGGNTEAFF. The CDR3 nucleotides are TGTGCCAGCAACCCCCAGGGGGGTAACACTGAAGCTTTCTTT.

The chain couples TRBV5-4 to TRBJ2-1, with D perhaps TRBD1 (7 bases). V lost 0 bases, J lost 3 bases, and 19 bases lay in between. There are 18 residues in the CDR3. Germline V lookup: CDR1 SGHNT, CDR2 YYREEE (reference sequence). The CDR3 bases are TGTGCCAGCAGCTTGGGGGGACAGCGGGCGTTTAACTACAATGAGCAGTTCTTC. This codes for CASSLGGQRAFNYNEQFF.

This chain links TRBV5-1 with TRBJ2-1; 8 bases are shared with TRBD2. The CDR3 loop spans 15 amino acids. V shed 4 bases, J shed 1 base, and the junction held 4 bases outside the gene matches. Germline CDR1 SGHRS, CDR2 YFSETQ. CDR3 DNA sequence: TGCGCCAGCAGCCCAAGCGGGGGATCCTACAATGAGCAGTTCTTC. This translates into CASSPSGGSYNEQFF.

The CDR3 loop reads CASSLWSGVPSPLHF. The CDR3 DNA is TGCGCCAGCAGCCTATGGAGTGGGGTTCCATCACCCCTCCACTTT. The rearrangement links TRBV5-1 to TRBJ1-6; no clear D gene. With 4 bases removed from V and 10 bases from J, the gap between germline ends came to 18 bases. Germline CDR1 SGHRS, CDR2 YFSETQ. The CDR3 covers 15 residues.

V and J are TRBV12-5 and TRBJ2-7; TRBD1 agrees at 8 bases. Germline trimming cut 2 bases from V and 6 bases from J; bases unmatched to any gene: 3. The CDR3 is 13 amino acids. The V gene's germline CDR1 is LGHNT and CDR2 FRNRAP. In DNA, the CDR3 is TGTGCTAGTGGTTTGTCAGGGGGCGGCGAGCAGTACTTC. Amino acid sequence: CASGLSGGGEQYF. The full variable domain, completed using reference TRBV12-5 and TRBJ2-7, is DARVTQTPRHKVTEMGQEVTMRCQPILGHNTVFWYRQTMMQGLELLAYFRNRAPLDDSGMPKDRFSAEMPDATLATLKIQPSEPRDSAVYFCASGLSGGGEQYFGPGTRLTVT.

The chain joins TRBV6-1 to TRBJ1-5; the D gene is possibly TRBD1 (6 bases). V was cut by 2 bases and J by 9 bases, with 29 bases left in between. The CDR3 length is 19 residues. Germline V gene data show CDR1 as MNHNS and CDR2 as SASEGT. The CDR3: CASSERRTGTVDIARPQHF. The CDR3 nucleotides are TGTGCCAGCAGTGAAAGGCGAACAGGGACCGTCGACATCGCTCGGCCCCAGCATTTT.

The V call is TRBV7-8, the J call TRBJ2-5; 7 bases map to TRBD2. V gave up 1 base and J gave up 4 bases; unmatched junction bases: 12. Germline V gene lookup returns CDR1 SGHVS and CDR2 FQNEAQ. This CDR3 spans 17 amino acids. The CDR3 spells CASSLVGRGGGGETQYF. CDR3 DNA: TGTGCCAGCAGCTTAGTAGGTAGGGGCGGCGGGGGAGAGACCCAGTACTTC.

This chain links TRBV21-1 with TRBJ2-7; the table names TRBD2, a call not compared with the DNA. TRBV21-1 is a pseudogene segment. The CDR3 totals 11 residues. CDR3 sequence reads: CASSLSVEQYF. In DNA, the CDR3 is TGTGCCAGCAGCCTCTCGGTCGAGCAGTACTTC.